The entry below describes one T cell receptor (beta chain). The antigen is not known. V gave up 1 base and J gave up 8 bases; unmatched junction bases: 0. Germline loops: CDR1 KGHSH, CDR2 LQKENI. This CDR3 spans 13 amino acids. TCRdb re-called the 5' RACE reads through MiXCR, storing one row per CDR3 protein. Among over 300,000 distinct CDR3 sequences, about 6.6% were seen once, and the ten largest hold 15% to 20%. The entry originates in a study of T cells after yellow fever vaccination. Study observations and caveats: A weaker secondary response peaked on day 5, the primary on day 15. Abundant clonotypes (contaminants from the bulk population) could be present in FACS-sorted repertoires. Detected again after the booster were most primary-vaccination clones, at approximately 95% CD4 and approximately 90% CD8.

Sequencing used PBMCs, obtained 35 to 50 days after the first yellow fever vaccination. The chain employs TRBV18 and TRBJ2-1; 9 bases are shared with TRBD2. The TCR was taken from a man between 18 and 35 years old who received the YFV17D yellow fever vaccine. CDR3 sequence: CASSPLAGDEQFF. The CDR3 DNA sequence: TGTGCCAGCTCACCACTAGCGGGGGATGAGCAGTTCTTC.